The 22 T cell receptor beta chains below were found in one sample sequenced in a study of blood T cells in healthy people across ages. A second PCR of 7 to 11 cycles used a sample-barcoded 5' primer and a J-beta primer mix. TCRdb itself ran the 5' RACE reads through MiXCR, one entry per CDR3 protein. The sample contains around 1,500,000 distinct CDR3 sequences, around 42% of which appear only once. The sample comprised blood. These receptors all come from a woman under 30 in good health.

The chain is built from TRBV20-1 and TRBJ1-1; no definite D call. V gave up 6 bases and J gave up 8 bases, with 22 bases separating them. Per the germline V gene, CDR1 is DFQATT and CDR2 is SNEGSKA (reference sequence). The CDR3 is 14 amino acids. The CDR3 protein is CSAPNSEGQDEAFF. The CDR3 DNA follows: TGCAGTGCCCCGAATAGCGAGGGTCAGGACGAAGCTTTCTTT.

This clonotype has just a few counts. The chain is built from TRBV6-5 and TRBJ2-7; TRBD1 aligns across 12 bases. Germline CDR1 and CDR2: MNHEY and SVGAGI. Unmatched junction bases numbered 4, after V lost 0 bases and J lost 4 bases. The CDR3 is made up of 16 amino acids. The CDR3 DNA follows: TGTGCCAGCAGTTACTCGGGACAGGGGGCATATTACGAGCAGTACTTC. The encoded protein is CASSYSGQGAYYEQYF.

This clonotype was detected only a few times. The J gene is TRBJ2-1, the V gene TRBV29-1; TRBD2 might be the D (6 bases). The CDR3 totals 11 residues. V shed 4 bases and J shed 12 bases, with 13 bases lying between them. Germline CDR1 SQVTM, CDR2 ANQGSEA. CDR3 bases: TGCAGCGTTGTAGGGACTCGAAGGCAGTTCTTC. This sequence encodes CSVVGTRRQFF.

This sequence joins TRBV15 and TRBJ2-1; D not resolved. The CDR3 length is 12 residues. V was clipped by 8 bases and J by 8 bases, with 13 bases between them. From germline, CDR1 is LNHNV and CDR2 YYDKDF (reference sequence). The CDR3 here is CATGSRVDEQFF. The CDR3, as DNA: TGTGCCACCGGGTCAAGGGTAGATGAGCAGTTCTTC.

The chain uses TRBV7-9 and TRBJ2-3; D might be TRBD2 (5 bases). This CDR3 region has 13 residues. Looked up from germline, CDR1 is SEHNR and CDR2 is FQNEAQ (reference sequence). V was clipped by 5 bases and J by 2 bases, with 8 bases between them. This chain's CDR3 is CASSGENTDTQYF. The CDR3, as DNA: TGTGCCAGCAGCGGGGAGAACACAGATACGCAGTATTTT.

This clonotype was seen more than once but under ten times. The CDR3 protein is CASSYRGGPLAYEQYF. CDR3 nucleotide sequence: TGTGCCAGCAGTTACCGAGGGGGTCCCCTCGCCTACGAGCAGTACTTC. The rearrangement joins TRBV6-5 to TRBJ2-7; weak D call: TRBD1 (6 bases). The CDR3 spans 16 residues. Germline CDR1 is MNHEY and CDR2 is SVGAGI. Between the trimmed V and J ends, which lost 2 bases and 2 bases, there was a span of 16 bases.

This clonotype came up a few times. It may be a read error: a sequence one base away is much more abundant. The genes are TRBV3-1 and TRBJ2-3; 10 nucleotides align to TRBD1. The CDR3 loop spans 15 amino acids. V lost 1 base, J lost 4 bases, and 2 bases stayed unmatched. The germline CDR1 and CDR2 sequences are LGHDT and YNNKEL (reference sequence). CDR3: CASSQGDRGADTQYF. The DNA of the CDR3 is TGTGCCAGCAGCCAAGGGGACAGGGGTGCAGATACGCAGTATTTT.

The chain is built from TRBV12-3 or TRBV12-4 and TRBJ2-1; D not resolved. Deletions cut 0 bases from V and 8 bases from J, with 14 bases between. The CDR3 extends over 15 amino acids. The CDR3: CASSLADRDSDEQFF. The CDR3 bases are TGTGCCAGCAGTTTAGCGGATAGAGACTCCGATGAGCAGTTCTTC.

The chain employs TRBV5-6 and TRBJ2-1, with 10 bases lining up with TRBD1. This CDR3 contains 16 residues. Trimming cost V 4 bases and J 5 bases; bases outside gene matches: 9. CDR1 is SGHDT and CDR2 is YYEEEE in the germline V gene. CDR3 bases: TGTGCCAGCAGCCGGACAGGGGGAAGGCGACACAATGAGCAGTTCTTC. Amino acids: CASSRTGGRRHNEQFF.

The gene calls are TRBV5-1 and TRBJ2-4, with TRBD1 matching over 12 bases. The V gene end was trimmed by 5 bases and the J gene end by 1 base; junction bases not matched to a gene: 7. The CDR3 length is 17 residues. Germline V gene lookup returns CDR1 SGHRS and CDR2 YFSETQ. DNA of the CDR3: TGCGCCAGCAGTGTTGGGACAGGGGGCCCGGCCAAAAACATTCAGTACTTC. Translated, it gives CASSVGTGGPAKNIQYF.

This clonotype was counted a few times. V gene TRBV12-3 or TRBV12-4 combines with J gene TRBJ2-1; 9 nucleotides agree with TRBD2. Germline trimming cut 3 bases from V and 8 bases from J; bases unmatched to any gene: 8. The CDR3 length is 15 residues. CDR3 amino acids: CASSLGLAGKDEQFF. DNA for the CDR3: TGTGCCAGCAGTTTGGGGCTAGCGGGGAAGGATGAGCAGTTCTTC.

The gene calls are TRBV12-3 or TRBV12-4 and TRBJ2-3; 8 nucleotides agree with TRBD2. Germline trimming cut 3 bases from V and 5 bases from J; bases unmatched to any gene: 10. The CDR3 extends over 16 amino acids. The CDR3 DNA follows: TGTGCCAGCAGTTTCGCCAGGACTAGCCAATTAGATACGCAGTATTTT. Translated: CASSFARTSQLDTQYF.

Comments on this clonotype: A clone one base away is much larger, so this may be a read error. The V and J genes are TRBV10-3 and TRBJ2-1, with D perhaps matching TRBD2 (6 bases). The J call is uncertain, as TRBJ2-7 better fits the DNA end. The CDR3 length is 15 residues. Germline V gives CDR1 ENHRY, CDR2 SYGVKD. The CDR3 protein is CAIRGPGSSYNEQYF. In DNA, the CDR3 is TGTGCCATCAGGGGCCCCGGGAGCTCCTACAATGAGCAGTACTTC.

The chain is built from TRBV29-1 and TRBJ1-1; D may be TRBD1 (5 bases). Looked up from germline, CDR1 is SQVTM and CDR2 is ANQGSEA. Trimming took 6 bases from V and 2 from J, leaving 16 bases between them. The CDR3 covers 14 residues. The CDR3: CSVWGMDDNTEAFF. The CDR3 DNA reads TGCAGCGTGTGGGGGATGGACGACAACACTGAAGCTTTCTTT.

The chain joins TRBV4-1 to TRBJ2-5, with D possibly being TRBD1 or TRBD2 (5 bases each). CDR3 length: 14 amino acids. Germline V gene lookup returns CDR1 MGHRA and CDR2 YSYEKL. V lost 3 bases to trimming and J lost 2 bases, with 10 bases between them. This chain's CDR3 is CASSHGEGQETQYF. As DNA, the CDR3 is TGCGCCAGCAGCCACGGCGAGGGGCAAGAGACCCAGTACTTC.

This sequence joins TRBV18 and TRBJ2-1; D possibly corresponds to TRBD2 (6 bases). CDR1 KGHSH and CDR2 LQKENI come from the germline V gene. V lost 4 bases and J lost 2, with 12 bases in between. The CDR3 extends over 15 amino acids. CDR3 bases: TGTGCCAGCTCACGGGTGCGGGATACCTACAATGAGCAGTTCTTC. It codes for CASSRVRDTYNEQFF.

The chain links TRBV3-1 to TRBJ2-1; 8 bases are shared with TRBD2. Germline-derived CDR1 and CDR2 are LGHDT and YNNKEL (reference sequence). V shed 2 bases and J 13 bases; nucleotides not matched to a gene: 13. The CDR3 is 15 residues long. CDR3 residues: CASSQSSGGIETQFF. CDR3 in DNA: TGTGCCAGCAGCCAATCCAGCGGGGGAATTGAGACCCAGTTCTTC.

The chain uses TRBV20-1 and TRBJ2-3; 7 bases fit TRBD2. Germline V lookup: CDR1 DFQATT, CDR2 SNEGSKA (reference sequence). The CDR3 sequence is 17 residues long. Trimming at V came to 5 bases and at J to 0 bases, leaving 14 bases not matched to a gene. CDR3 protein: CSAAKGGLAASTDTQYF. The CDR3 DNA sequence: TGCAGTGCTGCAAAAGGAGGCCTAGCGGCTAGCACAGATACGCAGTATTTT.

This chain joins TRBV6-1 and TRBJ2-5; D remains ambiguous. The CDR3 totals 16 residues. V was shortened by 7 bases and J by 1 base, with 19 bases between the two germline ends. Germline V gives CDR1 MNHNS, CDR2 SASEGT. CDR3 sequence: CASTPRRSAAQETQYF. The CDR3 DNA follows: TGTGCCAGCACCCCCCGAAGATCGGCTGCCCAAGAGACCCAGTACTTC.

This clonotype was found a few times. This chain uses TRBV7-9 with TRBJ2-7; D ambiguous. The CDR3 contains 14 residues. V lost 5 bases, J lost 2 bases, and 13 bases lay in between. The germline V gene encodes CDR1 SEHNR and CDR2 FQNEAQ (reference sequence). The CDR3 sequence: CASSDRYRPYEQYF. In nucleotides, the CDR3 is TGTGCCAGCAGCGATAGGTATCGCCCCTACGAGCAGTACTTC.

This clonotype was observed a handful of times. The rearrangement links TRBV7-9 to TRBJ2-4; TRBD1 matches 7 bases. Germline V gene lookup returns CDR1 SEHNR and CDR2 FQNEAQ (reference sequence). V was clipped by 4 bases and J by 0 bases; unmatched bases: 3. This CDR3 spans 15 amino acids. The CDR3 here is CASSSDRVAKNIQYF. The CDR3 DNA reads TGTGCCAGCAGCTCTGACAGGGTAGCCAAAAACATTCAGTACTTC.

This clonotype was counted a few times. The V and J genes are TRBV12-3 or TRBV12-4 and TRBJ1-2, with 7 nucleotides matching TRBD1. The V and J ends lost 4 bases and 7 bases, in that order; junction bases with no gene match: 15. CDR3 size: 16 residues. In nucleotides, the CDR3 is TGTGCCAGCAGTTCTTACAGATACGGGACAGATCGTGGCTACACCTTC. It yields the protein CASSSYRYGTDRGYTF.